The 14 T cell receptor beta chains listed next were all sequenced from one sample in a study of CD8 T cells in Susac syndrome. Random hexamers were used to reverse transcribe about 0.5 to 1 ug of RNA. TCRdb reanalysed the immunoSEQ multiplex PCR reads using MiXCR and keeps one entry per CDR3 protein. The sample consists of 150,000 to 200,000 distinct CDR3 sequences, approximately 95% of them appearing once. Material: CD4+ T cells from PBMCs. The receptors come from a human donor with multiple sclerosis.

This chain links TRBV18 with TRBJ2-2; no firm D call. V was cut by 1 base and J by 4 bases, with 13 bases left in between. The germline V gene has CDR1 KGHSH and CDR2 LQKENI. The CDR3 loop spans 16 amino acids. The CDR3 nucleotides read TGTGCCAGCTCACCACAAAGTCGGCAGACCACCGGGGAGCTGTTTTTT. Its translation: CASSPQSRQTTGELFF.

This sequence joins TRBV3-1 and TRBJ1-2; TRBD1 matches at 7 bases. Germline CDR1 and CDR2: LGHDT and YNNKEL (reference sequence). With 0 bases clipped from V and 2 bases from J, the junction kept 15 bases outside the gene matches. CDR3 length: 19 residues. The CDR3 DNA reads TGTGCCAGCAGCCAAGATATTAGGCCCACCAAAGGGGGCAACTATGGCTACACCTTC. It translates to CASSQDIRPTKGGNYGYTF.

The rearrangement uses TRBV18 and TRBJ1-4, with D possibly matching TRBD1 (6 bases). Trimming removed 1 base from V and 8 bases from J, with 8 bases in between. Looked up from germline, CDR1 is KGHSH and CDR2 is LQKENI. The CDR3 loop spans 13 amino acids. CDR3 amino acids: CASSPRDIEKLFF. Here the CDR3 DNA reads TGTGCCAGCTCACCACGGGACATCGAAAAACTGTTTTTT.

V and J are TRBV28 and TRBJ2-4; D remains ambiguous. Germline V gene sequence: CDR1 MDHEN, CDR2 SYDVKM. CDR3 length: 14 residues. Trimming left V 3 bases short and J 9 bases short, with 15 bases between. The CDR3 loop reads CASSLESITAIQYF. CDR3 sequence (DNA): TGTGCCAGCAGTTTGGAGTCCATTACAGCCATTCAGTACTTC.

The CDR3 bases are TGTGCCAGCAGCCCCAGAGGGGGTCGGATCCACGAGCAGTACTTC. Residues: CASSPRGGRIHEQYF. This chain links TRBV5-6 with TRBJ2-7, with a weak D call TRBD1 (6 bases). This CDR3 has 15 residues. V shed 4 bases and J shed 5 bases, with 19 bases lying between them. Germline V gives CDR1 SGHDT, CDR2 YYEEEE.

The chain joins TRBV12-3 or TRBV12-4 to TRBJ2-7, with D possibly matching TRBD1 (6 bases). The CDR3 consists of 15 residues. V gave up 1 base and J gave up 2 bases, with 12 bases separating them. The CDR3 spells CASSLGQAPTYEQYF. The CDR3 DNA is TGTGCCAGCAGTTTAGGACAGGCCCCCACCTACGAGCAGTACTTC.

The CDR3 region is CASSVELTDTQYF. In DNA, the CDR3 is TGTGCCAGCAGTGTTGAGCTCACAGATACGCAGTATTTT. The chain recombines TRBV2 with TRBJ2-3; D gene uncertain. Trimming stripped 4 bases from V and 2 bases from J, with 7 bases between. The CDR3 sequence is 13 residues long. The germline V gene encodes CDR1 SNHLY and CDR2 FYNNEI.

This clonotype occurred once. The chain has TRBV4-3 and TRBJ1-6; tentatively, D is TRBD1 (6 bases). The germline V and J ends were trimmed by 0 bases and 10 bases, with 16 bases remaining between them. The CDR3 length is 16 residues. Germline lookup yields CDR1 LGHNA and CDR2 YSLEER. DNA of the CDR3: TGCGCCAGCAGCCAAGAGGTTGGGCAGGGGTGGTCACCCCTCCACTTT. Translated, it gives CASSQEVGQGWSPLHF.

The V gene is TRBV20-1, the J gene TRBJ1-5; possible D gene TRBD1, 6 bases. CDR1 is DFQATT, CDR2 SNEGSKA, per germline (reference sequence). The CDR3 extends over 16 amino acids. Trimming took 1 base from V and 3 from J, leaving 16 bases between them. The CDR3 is CSARGRPGAFNQPQHF. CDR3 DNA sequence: TGCAGTGCTAGAGGAAGACCAGGGGCTTTCAATCAGCCCCAGCATTTT.

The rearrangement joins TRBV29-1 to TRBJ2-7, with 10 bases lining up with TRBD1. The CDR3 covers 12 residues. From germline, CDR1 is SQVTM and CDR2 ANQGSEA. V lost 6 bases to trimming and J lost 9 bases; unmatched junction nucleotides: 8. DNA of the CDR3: TGCAGCGTCCGGGACAGGGGTTTTGGGCAGTACTTC. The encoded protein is CSVRDRGFGQYF.

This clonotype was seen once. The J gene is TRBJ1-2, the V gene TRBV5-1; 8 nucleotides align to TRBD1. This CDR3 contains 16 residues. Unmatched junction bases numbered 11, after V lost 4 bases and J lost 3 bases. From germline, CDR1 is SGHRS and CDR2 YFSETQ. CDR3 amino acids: CASSRPGPGQDYGYTF. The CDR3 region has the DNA TGCGCCAGCAGCCGACCGGGTCCGGGACAGGACTATGGCTACACCTTC. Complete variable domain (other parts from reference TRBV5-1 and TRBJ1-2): KAGVTQTPRYLIKTRGQQVTLSCSPISGHRSVSWYQQTPGQGLQFLFEYFSETQRNKGNFPGRFSGRQFSNSRSEMNVSTLELGDSALYLCASSRPGPGQDYGYTFGSGTRLTVV.

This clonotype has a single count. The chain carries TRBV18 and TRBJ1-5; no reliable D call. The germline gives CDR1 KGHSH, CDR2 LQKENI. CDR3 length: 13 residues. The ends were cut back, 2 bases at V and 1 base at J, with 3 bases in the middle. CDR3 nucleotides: TGTGCCAGCTCACCAGACAGCAATCAGCCCCAGCATTTT. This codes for CASSPDSNQPQHF.

CDR3 coding DNA: TGTGCCAGCAGCTTAGATGAGAATGAGCAGTTCTTC. It specifies CASSLDENEQFF. This chain uses TRBV7-9 with TRBJ2-1; D gene unclear. CDR1 SEHNR and CDR2 FQNEAQ come from the germline V gene (reference sequence). The germline V and J ends were trimmed by 1 base and 7 bases, with 5 bases remaining between them. This CDR3 is 12 amino acids long.

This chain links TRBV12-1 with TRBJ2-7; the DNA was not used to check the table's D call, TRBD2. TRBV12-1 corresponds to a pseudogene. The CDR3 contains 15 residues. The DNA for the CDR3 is TGTGCCAGCAGCTATAATAGCGGATCGGGCTACGAGCAGTACTTC. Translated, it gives CASSYNSGSGYEQYF.